The next 9 T cell receptor beta chains were all read from a single sample in a study of T cells in tumors after PD-1 blockade. Profiled with immunoSEQ multiplex PCR; TCRdb holds only in-frame clones, not every one. Of 20,000 to 25,000 clones in the sample, more than 70% were seen once. The source was PBMCs, collected before anti-PD-1 treatment. The origin of the receptors is a human donor with basal cell carcinoma.

This clone is a singleton in its sample. The chain carries TRBV2 and TRBJ2-5, with 7 bases aligning to TRBD1. The germline V gene encodes CDR1 SNHLY and CDR2 FYNNEI. With 5 bases clipped from V and 5 bases from J, the junction kept 5 bases outside the gene matches. The CDR3 is 13 residues long. This CDR3 reads CASSKTGSETQYF. Written as DNA, the CDR3 is TGTGCCAGCAGTAAGACAGGGTCTGAGACCCAGTACTTC.

The chain recombines TRBV10-2 with TRBJ2-3; 10 positions match TRBD2. V lost 3 bases and J lost 5; bases outside the gene matches: 8. The CDR3 has 16 amino acids. The germline CDR1 and CDR2 sequences are WSHSY and SAAADI. The CDR3 is CASSDSASGSRDTQYF. The CDR3 DNA reads as TGCGCCAGCAGTGACAGTGCTAGCGGGAGCCGAGATACGCAGTATTTT.

The CDR3 sequence: CASSLEVLGETQYF. Here the CDR3 DNA reads TGTGCCAGCAGCTTAGAGGTTCTGGGAGAGACCCAGTACTTC. The V call is TRBV7-2, the J call TRBJ2-5; D ambiguous. V lost 1 base and J lost 4, with 10 bases in between. The CDR3 length is 14 residues. The germline V gene has CDR1 SGHTA and CDR2 FQGNSA.

The chain employs TRBV12-3 or TRBV12-4 and TRBJ2-2; no reliable D call. Trimming took 6 bases from V and 4 from J, leaving 9 bases between them. CDR3 length equals 13 residues. The CDR3, as DNA: TGTGCCAGCAGCCTCCCCCCCACCGGGGAGCTGTTTTTT. Its protein is CASSLPPTGELFF.

V usage is TRBV19 and J usage is TRBJ2-1; 8 positions agree with TRBD2. The junction had 4 bases not matched to a gene; V was cut back by 1 base and J by 5 bases. Germline V lookup: CDR1 LNHDA, CDR2 SQIVND (reference sequence). The CDR3 is made up of 15 amino acids. The CDR3 spells CASSIAASGHNEQFF. The CDR3 nucleotides read TGTGCCAGTAGTATAGCGGCTAGCGGGCACAATGAGCAGTTCTTC. Together with reference TRBV19 and TRBJ2-1, the CDR3 gives the full variable domain: DGGITQSPKYLFRKEGQNVTLSCEQNLNHDAMYWYRQDPGQGLRLIYYSQIVNDFQKGDIAEGYSVSREKKESFPLTVTSAQKNPTAFYLCASSIAASGHNEQFFGPGTRLTVL.

This clone has only one observation. This sequence joins TRBV6-2 or TRBV6-3 and TRBJ1-1, with D uncertain. The CDR3 length is 12 residues. CDR1 and CDR2 from the germline V gene are MNHEY and SVGEGT. V gave up 0 bases and J gave up 5 bases, with 4 bases separating them. The CDR3 loop is CASSYSKTEAFF. The CDR3 bases are TGTGCCAGCAGTTACTCGAAAACTGAAGCTTTCTTT.

This clone was recorded a few times. The gene calls are TRBV27 and TRBJ2-5; 7 bases align to TRBD2. The CDR3 has 16 residues. Germline-derived CDR1 and CDR2 are MNHEY and SMNVEV (reference sequence). V lost 6 bases to trimming and J lost 1 base; unmatched junction nucleotides: 11. The CDR3 DNA follows: TGTGCCAGCAGATCGATCGGTAGCGGGTCCCAAGAGACCCAGTACTTC. Translating it yields CASRSIGSGSQETQYF.

The genes are TRBV5-6 and TRBJ1-2, with 8 bases fitting TRBD1. After removal of 0 bases from V and 8 bases from J, the junction contained 6 bases not matched to a gene. Germline CDR1 reads SGHDT; CDR2 reads YYEEEE. The CDR3 consists of 14 residues. The CDR3 DNA sequence: TGTGCCAGCAGCTTGGGGACAGGGTCGCGCGGCTACACCTTC. This sequence encodes CASSLGTGSRGYTF.

This clone was picked up a small number of times. The V and J genes are TRBV2 and TRBJ1-2; TRBD1 matches 12 bases. The CDR3 consists of 14 residues. The germline CDR1 and CDR2 sequences are SNHLY and FYNNEI. The ends lost 8 bases at V and 4 bases at J; junction bases unmatched: 5. Here the CDR3 reads CASGDRGPSYGYTF. DNA of the CDR3: TGTGCCAGCGGGGACAGGGGGCCTTCCTATGGCTACACCTTC. Filled out from reference TRBV2 and TRBJ1-2, the complete variable domain reads EPEVTQTPSHQVTQMGQEVILRCVPISNHLYFYWYRQILGQKVEFLVSFYNNEISEKSEIFDDQFSVERPDGSNFTLKIRSTKLEDSAMYFCASGDRGPSYGYTFGSGTRLTVV.